The next 18 T cell receptor beta chains were all read from a single sample in a study of beta chain features in type 1 diabetes. Expressed TCRB transcripts were sequenced because the entire RNA isolate underwent reverse transcription. Produced via immunoSEQ multiplex PCR; TCRdb's table is partial and in-frame only. This table holds 500,000 to 850,000 clones, roughly 13% found once. Findings and caveats of the study: Significant though moderate, a shortening of TCRB CDR3s appeared in all four CD4+ subsets of Type 1 diabetes patients.

Their antigens are not known. The sample consisted of naive CD4+ T cells from blood. The receptors were gathered from a man younger than 30 with type 1 diabetes.

V and J are TRBV29-1 and TRBJ1-1; D is ambiguous. The ends were cut back, 4 bases at V and 0 bases at J, with 9 bases in the middle. From germline, CDR1 is SQVTM and CDR2 ANQGSEA. The CDR3 runs to 13 residues. The DNA of the CDR3 is TGCAGCGTTGTGTCCAGTCTGAACACTGAAGCTTTCTTT. Translated, it gives CSVVSSLNTEAFF.

V and J are TRBV4-1 and TRBJ1-1; a weak D match, TRBD1 (5 bases). The CDR3 is 16 amino acids. Germline V CDR1 and CDR2: MGHRA, YSYEKL. The V gene lost 5 bases and the J gene lost 5 bases, with 21 bases spanning the gap. CDR3 region: CASSTRLGQSQTEAFF. The CDR3 DNA reads as TGCGCCAGCAGCACTCGACTTGGACAAAGTCAGACTGAAGCTTTCTTT.

V and J are TRBV5-1 and TRBJ2-1; possibly TRBD1 for D (6 bases). This CDR3 region has 15 residues. The V end lost 7 bases, the J end lost 6 bases, and 20 bases lay between the germline ends. Germline assignment: CDR1 SGHRS and CDR2 YFSETQ. The CDR3 loop reads CASRRLQGNVNEQFF. The CDR3 region has the DNA TGCGCCAGCCGCAGATTACAGGGTAATGTCAATGAGCAGTTCTTC.

This clone has only a few counts. The J gene is TRBJ2-7, the V gene TRBV25-1; the D gene could be TRBD1 or TRBD2 (5 bases each). V gave up 1 base and J gave up 3 bases, with 16 bases separating them. Germline-derived CDR1 and CDR2 are MGHDK and SYGVNS. This CDR3 is 16 amino acids long. CDR3 loop: CASSEFGVGTDYEQYF. As DNA, the CDR3 is TGTGCCAGCAGTGAATTTGGTGTCGGGACGGACTACGAGCAGTACTTC.

The chain links TRBV12-5 to TRBJ2-3; TRBD2 is a possible D gene (5 bases). Trimming removed 1 base from V and 11 bases from J, with 16 bases in between. CDR3 length equals 14 residues. Germline V gene sequence: CDR1 LGHNT, CDR2 FRNRAP. Here the CDR3 DNA reads TGTGCTAGTGGTTTGGGGACTGGCTCCATAGGGCAGTATTTT. Encoded protein: CASGLGTGSIGQYF.

The chain is built from TRBV6-5 and TRBJ1-5, with TRBD1 matching over 7 bases. This CDR3 comprises 15 residues. V was pared by 2 bases and J by 5 bases, with 6 bases of the junction left unmatched. The germline gives CDR1 MNHEY, CDR2 SVGAGI. The CDR3 sequence: CASSYGGTADQPQHF. The CDR3 bases are TGTGCCAGCAGTTACGGCGGGACAGCGGATCAGCCCCAGCATTTT.

For this clone: This sample also contains other DNA sequences that code for the same CDR3. The rearrangement joins TRBV6-1 to TRBJ1-2; D not resolved. CDR1 and CDR2 (germline): MNHNS, SASEGT. The CDR3 has 11 amino acids. V dropped 1 base and J dropped 4 bases, with 1 base sitting between them. As DNA, the CDR3 is TGTGCCAGCAGTGAAGGCTATGGCTACACCTTC. The encoded protein is CASSEGYGYTF.

This clone turned up a few times. The V and J genes are TRBV5-4 and TRBJ2-1; TRBD1 aligns across 9 bases. The CDR3 runs to 15 residues. CDR1 is SGHNT, CDR2 YYREEE, per germline (reference sequence). The ends lost 3 bases at V and 0 bases at J; junction bases unmatched: 1. This CDR3 reads CASSSGQGSYNEQFF. CDR3 in DNA: TGTGCCAGCAGCTCGGGACAGGGCTCCTACAATGAGCAGTTCTTC.

This clone occurred a few times. The V and J genes are TRBV10-3 and TRBJ2-7; no clear D gene. Germline-derived CDR1 and CDR2 are ENHRY and SYGVKD. The CDR3 is made up of 13 amino acids. V dropped 3 bases and J dropped 5 bases, with 11 bases sitting between them. DNA of the CDR3: TGTGCCATCAGTGAAGATGGGTTCCACGAGCAGTACTTC. Protein product: CAISEDGFHEQYF.

In the case of this clone: This sample includes further DNA sequences coding for the same CDR3. This chain joins TRBV30 and TRBJ2-5; D gene unclear. V was clipped by 0 bases and J by 3 bases, with 8 bases between them. The germline CDR1 and CDR2 sequences are GTSNPN and SVGIG (reference sequence). CDR3 length: 13 amino acids. Here the CDR3 DNA reads TGTGCCTGGAGTGTGGGCAGAGAAGAGACCCAGTACTTC. Translating it yields CAWSVGREETQYF.

The V gene is TRBV30, the J gene TRBJ2-3; TRBD2 aligns across 10 bases. The CDR3 sequence is 15 residues long. Germline trimming cut 3 bases from V and 6 bases from J; bases unmatched to any gene: 9. From germline, CDR1 is GTSNPN and CDR2 SVGIG (reference sequence). CDR3 DNA sequence: TGTGCCTGGAGAGCTAGCGGGAGAATGGGTGATACGCAGTATTTT. This translates into CAWRASGRMGDTQYF.

The chain combines TRBV14 with TRBJ1-5; TRBD1 is a possible D gene (5 bases). The V end was cut by 1 base, the J end by 5 bases, with 6 bases between. CDR1 and CDR2 from the germline V gene are SGHDN and FVKESK. The CDR3 is made up of 13 amino acids. CDR3: CASSQGGYQPQHF. The CDR3 coding sequence is TGTGCCAGCAGCCAAGGGGGGTATCAGCCCCAGCATTTT. The variable domain in full, with the rest retrieved from reference TRBV14 and TRBJ1-5, is EAGVTQFPSHSVIEKGQTVTLRCDPISGHDNLYWYRRVMGKEIKFLLHFVKESKQDESGMPNNRFLAERTGGTYSTLKVQPAELEDSGVYFCASSQGGYQPQHFGDGTRLSIL.

This clone has more than one count but fewer than ten. The chain recombines TRBV6-5 with TRBJ1-2; D remains unclear. The CDR3 spans 14 residues. Germline loops: CDR1 MNHEY, CDR2 SVGAGI. V was trimmed by 7 bases and J by 6 bases, leaving 18 bases between them. The CDR3: CASKGRRESNGYTF. The CDR3, as DNA: TGTGCCAGCAAGGGAAGACGAGAGAGTAATGGCTACACCTTC.

A note on this clone: The same CDR3 is also encoded by other DNA sequences in this sample. J is TRBJ2-3 and V is TRBV5-1, with D unresolved. The germline V gene has CDR1 SGHRS and CDR2 YFSETQ. Trimming cost V 1 base and J 1 base, with 7 bases left between them. The CDR3 is 14 amino acids. CDR3 in DNA: TGCGCCAGCAGCTTGTTAAGGGGCACAGATACGCAGTATTTT. It translates to CASSLLRGTDTQYF. The full variable domain, completed using reference TRBV5-1 and TRBJ2-3, is KAGVTQTPRYLIKTRGQQVTLSCSPISGHRSVSWYQQTPGQGLQFLFEYFSETQRNKGNFPGRFSGRQFSNSRSEMNVSTLELGDSALYLCASSLLRGTDTQYFGPGTRLTVL.

There are a few counts of this clone. The chain carries TRBV5-4 and TRBJ2-3; TRBD2 matches 7 bases. Trimming took 5 bases from V and 6 from J; bases not matched to a gene: 3. The germline V gene has CDR1 SGHNT and CDR2 YYREEE (reference sequence). The CDR3 is made up of 12 amino acids. The CDR3 protein is CASSRDYDTQYF. DNA for the CDR3: TGTGCCAGCAGTCGGGACTATGATACGCAGTATTTT.

This clone was counted between two and nine times. Other DNA variants within this sample encode the same CDR3. This sequence joins TRBV30 and TRBJ1-1, with D unresolved. The CDR3 has 13 amino acids. Deletions cut 0 bases from V and 1 base from J, with 6 bases between. Germline V gene sequence: CDR1 GTSNPN, CDR2 SVGIG (reference sequence). CDR3 coding DNA: TGTGCCTGGAGTGTACGGGGGAACACTGAAGCTTTCTTT. Translating it yields CAWSVRGNTEAFF.

The chain recombines TRBV25-1 with TRBJ2-1, with TRBD2 matching over 10 bases. CDR1 and CDR2 from the germline V gene are MGHDK and SYGVNS. This CDR3 is 14 amino acids long. V was clipped by 5 bases and J by 7 bases; unmatched bases: 5. CDR3 protein: CASSPSGSVNEQFF. CDR3 in DNA: TGTGCCAGCAGTCCTAGCGGGAGCGTAAATGAGCAGTTCTTC.

This clone was seen a few times. The chain uses TRBV6-5 and TRBJ1-3, with 7 bases fitting TRBD1. V lost 7 bases and J lost 6; bases outside the gene matches: 6. The CDR3 is made up of 13 amino acids. The germline V gene has CDR1 MNHEY and CDR2 SVGAGI. The CDR3 DNA reads as TGTGCCAGCATCTCAGAGGGGGCAAACACCATATATTTT. Translated, it gives CASISEGANTIYF.